These 32 T cell receptor beta chains share one sample of origin, sequenced in a study of T-cell memory formation after mild COVID-19. TCRdb reprocessed the 5' RACE reads via MiXCR and lists one record per CDR3 protein. The table has roughly 190,000 distinct CDR3 sequences, approximately 16% seen once. The sample was PBMCs or a T cell subset sorted from them (not recorded which). These receptors originate from an adult woman who had mild COVID-19 (a few samples of this study predate the infection). Cell type and time point are not known.

The rearrangement joins TRBV5-1 to TRBJ2-1; TRBD2 matches at 7 bases. With V trimmed by 0 bases and J by 7 bases, 13 bases remained unmatched. This CDR3 region has 17 residues. Germline V gives CDR1 SGHRS, CDR2 YFSETQ. The CDR3 here is CASSLAIGGGPGNEQFF. In DNA, the CDR3 is TGCGCCAGCAGCTTGGCCATTGGGGGAGGGCCGGGTAATGAGCAGTTCTTC. Variable domain in full (rest from reference TRBV5-1 and TRBJ2-1): KAGVTQTPRYLIKTRGQQVTLSCSPISGHRSVSWYQQTPGQGLQFLFEYFSETQRNKGNFPGRFSGRQFSNSRSEMNVSTLELGDSALYLCASSLAIGGGPGNEQFFGPGTRLTVL.

This clonotype was recorded a few times. The V call is TRBV4-3, the J call TRBJ1-2; TRBD1 matches at 7 bases. Germline CDR1 is LGHNA and CDR2 is YSLEER. CDR3 length equals 16 residues. Losses at the gene ends were 1 base for V and 5 bases for J; bases not matched to a gene: 10. CDR3 coding DNA: TGCGCCAGCAGCCAAGGTCGACAGGGACTGCCTTATGGCTACACCTTC. This encodes CASSQGRQGLPYGYTF.

The J gene is TRBJ1-1, the V gene TRBV5-1; 7 bases match TRBD1. The junction had 6 bases not matched to a gene; V was cut back by 4 bases and J by 0 bases. The CDR3 loop spans 15 amino acids. Germline CDR1 reads SGHRS; CDR2 reads YFSETQ. The CDR3: CASSPDRAMNTEAFF. Written as DNA, the CDR3 is TGCGCCAGCAGCCCCGACAGGGCGATGAACACTGAAGCTTTCTTT.

This clonotype occurred a few times. This chain uses TRBV3-1 with TRBJ2-1, with 9 bases lining up with TRBD2. There are 15 residues in the CDR3. Per germline, CDR1 LGHDT and CDR2 YNNKEL (reference sequence). Germline trimming cut 5 bases from V and 6 bases from J; bases unmatched to any gene: 8. The chain's CDR3 is CASSITGTSSNEQFF. DNA of the CDR3: TGTGCCAGCAGCATTACCGGGACTAGCAGCAATGAGCAGTTCTTC.

This clonotype was counted at least ten times. The gene calls are TRBV11-1 and TRBJ2-5; D may be TRBD2 (5 bases). CDR1 and CDR2 from the germline V gene are SGHAT and FQDESV (reference sequence). CDR3 size: 15 residues. V lost 0 bases and J lost 5, with 13 bases in between. The CDR3 sequence is CASSLARVLGETQYF. The CDR3 DNA sequence: TGTGCCAGCAGCTTAGCGCGGGTCCTGGGGGAGACCCAGTACTTC.

This clonotype was counted once. J is TRBJ1-1 and V is TRBV29-1; D not certain. Germline assignment: CDR1 SQVTM and CDR2 ANQGSEA. Trimming cost V 6 bases and J 1 base, with 9 bases left between them. The CDR3 has 12 amino acids. The CDR3 bases are TGCAGCGTCCGATTTGGGAACACTGAAGCTTTCTTT. Its translation is CSVRFGNTEAFF.

V usage is TRBV6-2 or TRBV6-3 and J usage is TRBJ2-1; D remains ambiguous. The CDR3 contains 15 residues. The V end was cut by 0 bases, the J end by 3 bases, with 9 bases between. From germline, CDR1 is MNHEY and CDR2 SVGEGT. The CDR3 sequence: CASSYSSHNYNEQFF. The DNA of the CDR3 is TGTGCCAGCAGTTACTCGAGTCATAACTACAATGAGCAGTTCTTC.

V gene TRBV7-9 combines with J gene TRBJ2-5, with 8 bases lining up with TRBD2. After removal of 5 bases from V and 1 base from J, the junction contained 6 bases not matched to a gene. Germline V gives CDR1 SEHNR, CDR2 FQNEAQ (reference sequence). The CDR3 sequence is 15 residues long. The CDR3 region has the DNA TGTGCCAGCAGCCTGGCGGGGACTAGCCAAGAGACCCAGTACTTC. This gives the protein CASSLAGTSQETQYF.

This sequence joins TRBV10-2 and TRBJ2-5, with 7 bases aligning to TRBD2. CDR1 is WSHSY and CDR2 is SAAADI in the germline V gene. The CDR3 has 13 residues. Trimming removed 6 bases from V and 2 bases from J; junction bases left unmatched: 3. CDR3 loop: CASRDSGQETQYF. The DNA for the CDR3 is TGCGCCAGCAGGGATAGCGGGCAAGAGACCCAGTACTTC.

This clonotype was counted only a few times. The chain joins TRBV7-3 to TRBJ2-3; 7 bases are shared with TRBD2. After removal of 8 bases from V and 1 base from J, the junction contained 6 bases not matched to a gene. Germline assignment: CDR1 SGHTA and CDR2 FQGTGA. The length of the CDR3 is 14 residues. For the CDR3, the DNA is TGTGCCAGCTCCCGGGGAGGGGGCACAGATACGCAGTATTTT. This translates into CASSRGGGTDTQYF. The variable domain in full, completed from reference TRBV7-3 and TRBJ2-3, reads GAGVSQTPSNKVTEKGKYVELRCDPISGHTALYWYRQSLGQGPEFLIYFQGTGAADDSGLPNDRFFAVRPEGSVSTLKIQRTERGDSAVYLCASSRGGGTDTQYFGPGTRLTVL.

The V and J genes are TRBV11-1 and TRBJ1-1; D is perhaps TRBD1 (5 bases). The CDR3 is made up of 14 amino acids. Per germline, CDR1 SGHAT and CDR2 FQDESV (reference sequence). V lost 6 bases, J lost 5 bases, and 16 bases lay in between. This chain's CDR3 is CASRHPGRRTEAFF. CDR3 nucleotide sequence: TGTGCCAGCAGGCACCCGGGACGTAGGACTGAAGCTTTCTTT.

This clonotype appeared a few times. The CDR3 DNA reads TGTGCCAGCAGTTCGTCCAGGGTTCACAATGAGCAGTTCTTC. Its translation is CASSSSRVHNEQFF. This chain links TRBV12-3 or TRBV12-4 with TRBJ2-1, with D possibly being TRBD1 (5 bases). The CDR3 sequence is 14 residues long. V gave up 4 bases and J gave up 5 bases, with 12 bases separating them.

The J gene is TRBJ2-7, the V gene TRBV20-1, with 10 bases matching TRBD2. CDR3 length: 14 amino acids. The V gene end was trimmed by 5 bases and the J gene end by 4 bases; junction bases not matched to a gene: 8. Looked up from germline, CDR1 is DFQATT and CDR2 is SNEGSKA (reference sequence). In DNA, the CDR3 is TGCAGTGCTTCTAGCGGGAGAGGCCCATACGAGCAGTACTTC. It yields the protein CSASSGRGPYEQYF.

This clonotype was counted many times. This sequence joins TRBV20-1 and TRBJ2-5, with a possible D match to TRBD1 (6 bases). Trimming removed 0 bases at V and 7 bases at J, with 12 bases between. CDR1 and CDR2 from the germline V gene are DFQATT and SNEGSKA (reference sequence). The CDR3 runs to 13 residues. The CDR3 loop is CSAREGGVGTQYF. The CDR3 DNA is TGCAGTGCTAGAGAAGGGGGTGTGGGGACCCAGTACTTC.

The chain recombines TRBV12-3 or TRBV12-4 with TRBJ2-1; 13 bases are a match to TRBD2. The CDR3 is 17 amino acids. The trim removed 5 bases at V and 3 bases at J, leaving 7 bases unmatched. As DNA, the CDR3 is TGTGCCAGCAGTCCCGGACTAGCGGGGGAATTCTACAATGAGCAGTTCTTC. Amino acids: CASSPGLAGEFYNEQFF.

This clonotype appeared a few times. The chain links TRBV3-1 to TRBJ2-7, with 11 bases fitting TRBD1. Germline trimming cut 2 bases from V and 5 bases from J; bases unmatched to any gene: 5. This CDR3 has 15 amino acids. The germline V gene has CDR1 LGHDT and CDR2 YNNKEL (reference sequence). CDR3 sequence reads: CASSQRGTGGNEQYF. The CDR3 region has the DNA TGTGCCAGCAGCCAACGAGGGACAGGGGGGAACGAGCAGTACTTC.

This clonotype was detected only a few times. The chain combines TRBV20-1 with TRBJ2-2; D remains unclear. Trimming took 6 bases from V and 0 from J, leaving 8 bases between them. The CDR3 consists of 13 residues. Germline values: CDR1 DFQATT, CDR2 SNEGSKA (reference sequence). CDR3 coding DNA: TGCAGTGCCATGACACCGAACACCGGGGAGCTGTTTTTT. Its translation is CSAMTPNTGELFF.

A few counts support this clonotype. The chain is built from TRBV10-2 and TRBJ2-4, with D possibly TRBD1 on 5 matching bases. This CDR3 has 13 amino acids. The V end lost 6 bases, the J end lost 5 bases, and 11 bases lay between the germline ends. Germline V CDR1 and CDR2: WSHSY, SAAADI. CDR3 sequence (DNA): TGCGCCAGCAGCGCCGCCAGGGAAAACATTCAGTACTTC. Translating it yields CASSAARENIQYF.

This clonotype was counted a few times. The chain is built from TRBV14 and TRBJ2-5, with D uncertain. V was cut by 1 base and J by 1 base, with 25 bases left in between. CDR3 size: 20 residues. CDR1 SGHDN and CDR2 FVKESK come from the germline V gene. The chain's CDR3 is CASSQGSVTRVRKGQETQYF. The CDR3 nucleotides read TGTGCCAGCAGCCAAGGATCAGTAACTCGAGTGAGGAAGGGCCAAGAGACCCAGTACTTC. Full variable domain (remainder filled in from reference TRBV14 and TRBJ2-5): EAGVTQFPSHSVIEKGQTVTLRCDPISGHDNLYWYRRVMGKEIKFLLHFVKESKQDESGMPNNRFLAERTGGTYSTLKVQPAELEDSGVYFCASSQGSVTRVRKGQETQYFGPGTRLLVL.

This sequence joins TRBV5-5 and TRBJ1-5; no reliable D call. Germline V gene sequence: CDR1 SGHKS, CDR2 YYEKEE (reference sequence). Trimming stripped 0 bases from V and 3 bases from J, with 10 bases between. The CDR3 runs to 15 residues. This CDR3 reads CASSLEAVNNQPQHF. For the CDR3, the DNA is TGTGCCAGCAGCTTGGAGGCAGTCAACAATCAGCCCCAGCATTTT.

The chain recombines TRBV6-5 with TRBJ1-6; the D is unclear. Germline V gene sequence: CDR1 MNHEY, CDR2 SVGAGI. Trimming removed 2 bases from V and 3 bases from J, with 5 bases in between. CDR3 length equals 14 residues. The CDR3 region is CASSYASYNSPLHF. CDR3 DNA: TGTGCCAGCAGTTACGCCAGCTATAATTCACCCCTCCACTTT.

This chain connects TRBV7-9 to TRBJ1-2; 7 bases are shared with TRBD1. Germline V gene sequence: CDR1 SEHNR, CDR2 FQNEAQ (reference sequence). After removal of 9 bases from V and 4 bases from J, the junction contained 8 bases not matched to a gene. The CDR3 has 13 residues. The CDR3 reads CASDDRDSYGYTF. In nucleotides, the CDR3 is TGTGCCAGTGATGACCGGGACAGCTATGGCTACACCTTC. Full variable domain (rest looked up from reference TRBV7-9 and TRBJ1-2): DTGVSQNPRHKITKRGQNVTFRCDPISEHNRLYWYRQTLGQGPEFLTYFQNEAQLEKSRLLSDRFSAERPKGSFSTLEIQRTEQGDSAMYLCASDDRDSYGYTFGSGTRLTVV.

This clonotype was observed many times. This chain joins TRBV12-3 or TRBV12-4 and TRBJ1-5; the D is unclear. V was cut by 8 bases and J by 5 bases, with 10 bases left in between. The CDR3 sequence is 12 residues long. CDR3 sequence (DNA): TGTGCCAGCTCTATCGGTTATCAGCCCCAGCATTTT. This sequence encodes CASSIGYQPQHF.

Only a few counts were recorded for this clonotype. The rearrangement joins TRBV5-1 to TRBJ2-1, with D tentatively TRBD1 (5 bases). V shed 0 bases and J shed 5 bases, with 9 bases lying between them. The CDR3 spans 14 residues. Per the germline V gene, CDR1 is SGHRS and CDR2 is YFSETQ. The DNA of the CDR3 is TGCGCCAGCAGCTTGGGGGGCCTTAACAATGAGCAGTTCTTC. Translated, it gives CASSLGGLNNEQFF. The whole variable domain, filled in from reference TRBV5-1 and TRBJ2-1, reads KAGVTQTPRYLIKTRGQQVTLSCSPISGHRSVSWYQQTPGQGLQFLFEYFSETQRNKGNFPGRFSGRQFSNSRSEMNVSTLELGDSALYLCASSLGGLNNEQFFGPGTRLTVL.

The J gene is TRBJ1-2, the V gene TRBV27; no clear D. Germline V gene lookup returns CDR1 MNHEY and CDR2 SMNVEV (reference sequence). This CDR3 has 14 residues. Trimming removed 3 bases from V and 5 bases from J, with 13 bases in between. In DNA, the CDR3 is TGTGCCAGCAGTTTCTCGGCCGGGCTTTATGGCTACACCTTC. Translation: CASSFSAGLYGYTF.

This clonotype was found a few times. The V and J genes are TRBV5-1 and TRBJ2-7, with D possibly being TRBD2 (6 bases). This CDR3 has 14 amino acids. Germline V CDR1 and CDR2: SGHRS, YFSETQ. V dropped 0 bases and J dropped 6 bases, with 13 bases sitting between them. Here the CDR3 DNA reads TGCGCCAGCAGCTTGGGCGGGATTAATGCCGAGCAGTACTTC. Its translation: CASSLGGINAEQYF.

This clonotype was recorded a few times. The V and J genes are TRBV4-1 and TRBJ1-1; tentative D call: TRBD1 (5 bases). The V gene lost 3 bases and the J gene lost 2 bases, with 19 bases spanning the gap. Germline V lookup: CDR1 MGHRA, CDR2 YSYEKL. This CDR3 comprises 17 residues. The CDR3 reads CASSHTPLRGRNTEAFF. In nucleotides, the CDR3 is TGCGCCAGCAGCCATACACCCTTAAGGGGCAGAAACACTGAAGCTTTCTTT.

The chain's CDR3 is CASSQDAVTGELFF. The CDR3 bases are TGTGCCAGCAGCCAAGATGCGGTTACCGGGGAGCTGTTTTTT. J is TRBJ2-2 and V is TRBV4-2; no definite D call. The CDR3 is 14 amino acids. Trimming shortened V by 0 bases and J by 5 bases, and 7 bases separated the two germline ends. Germline assignment: CDR1 LGHNA and CDR2 YNFKEQ.

This clonotype occurred many times. The V gene is TRBV27, the J gene TRBJ2-6; 9 bases are a match to TRBD1. The CDR3 totals 17 residues. CDR1 MNHEY and CDR2 SMNVEV come from the germline V gene (reference sequence). Trimming cost V 3 bases and J 1 base; bases outside gene matches: 4. CDR3 nucleotide sequence: TGTGCCAGCAGTTTGGGACAGGGAACATCTGGGGCCAACGTCCTGACTTTC. This translates into CASSLGQGTSGANVLTF.

This clonotype was detected a few times. The chain carries TRBV6-2 or TRBV6-3 and TRBJ2-1; 16 bases match TRBD2. The CDR3 spans 21 residues. V shed 7 bases and J 6 bases; nucleotides not matched to a gene: 21. Germline-derived CDR1 and CDR2 are MNHEY and SVGEGT. CDR3 in DNA: TGTGCCAGCACCGGCATCGGAGGGACTAGCGGGAGGGCTCCCCTCTCCAATGAGCAGTTCTTC. It encodes CASTGIGGTSGRAPLSNEQFF.

The chain employs TRBV6-6 and TRBJ2-7; 7 positions match TRBD2. This CDR3 spans 13 amino acids. The V gene end was trimmed by 5 bases and the J gene end by 4 bases; junction bases not matched to a gene: 5. Germline CDR1 and CDR2: MNHNY and SVGAGI (reference sequence). The CDR3 region is CASSRAREYEQYF. DNA of the CDR3: TGTGCCAGCAGTCGGGCGCGGGAGTACGAGCAGTACTTC.

This clonotype was found a few times. The chain has TRBV24-1 and TRBJ2-5; D ambiguous. Germline lookup yields CDR1 KGHDR and CDR2 SFDVKD. The CDR3 runs 15 residues. V lost 3 bases and J lost 1, with 11 bases in between. The CDR3 loop reads CATSDTRRPQETQYF. CDR3 nucleotide sequence: TGTGCCACCAGTGATACCCGGCGGCCCCAAGAGACCCAGTACTTC.